The 9 T cell receptor beta chains below all came from one sample that was sequenced in a study of T cells in localized non-small cell lung cancer. Sequenced by immunoSEQ multiplex PCR; TCRdb stores in-frame clones only, minus some. In the table there are roughly 40,000 clones, roughly 88% of which are singletons. The sample was peripheral blood, taken before any cancer treatment. The source is a woman aged 35 to 69 with stage I lung adenocarcinoma.

The CDR3 nucleotides read TGCGCCAGCAGCCCGGGACAGATCAAAAACATTCAGTACTTC. This translates into CASSPGQIKNIQYF. The chain uses TRBV5-1 and TRBJ2-4; 7 bases line up with TRBD1. The trim removed 4 bases at V and 3 bases at J, leaving 4 bases unmatched. CDR1 and CDR2 (germline): SGHRS, YFSETQ. The CDR3 consists of 14 residues.

The V call is TRBV27, the J call TRBJ1-3; 7 nucleotides agree with TRBD1. With 5 bases clipped from V and 2 bases from J, the junction kept 3 bases outside the gene matches. This CDR3 comprises 14 residues. Germline-derived CDR1 and CDR2 are MNHEY and SMNVEV (reference sequence). The CDR3 protein is CASSMTGTGNTIYF. In DNA form, the CDR3 reads TGTGCCAGCAGTATGACAGGGACTGGAAACACCATATATTTT.

The chain carries TRBV20-1 and TRBJ1-2; perhaps TRBD1 as D (5 bases). Germline V gene lookup returns CDR1 DFQATT and CDR2 SNEGSKA (reference sequence). The CDR3 length is 10 residues. V lost 4 bases and J lost 8, with 8 bases in between. The CDR3 region is CSAIGQGYTF. The CDR3 DNA reads TGCAGTGCTATAGGACAAGGCTACACCTTC.

The genes are TRBV2 and TRBJ2-1, with a tentative D call TRBD1 (6 bases). V lost 4 bases and J lost 9, with 19 bases in between. The CDR3 sequence is 15 residues long. Germline lookup yields CDR1 SNHLY and CDR2 FYNNEI. In nucleotides, the CDR3 is TGTGCCAGCAGTGGGTTCTCCGACAGGAGCAGTGAGCAGTTCTTC. This codes for CASSGFSDRSSEQFF.

This rearrangement joins TRBV9 to TRBJ2-3; D unresolved. V was cut by 0 bases and J by 2 bases, with 13 bases left in between. CDR1 SGDLS and CDR2 YYNGEE come from the germline V gene. CDR3 length: 16 amino acids. CDR3 nucleotide sequence: TGTGCCAGCAGCGTAGTCCATCGGAGATACACAGATACGCAGTATTTT. It translates to CASSVVHRRYTDTQYF. The full variable domain, with the rest looked up from reference TRBV9 and TRBJ2-3, is DSGVTQTPKHLITATGQRVTLRCSPRSGDLSVYWYQQSLDQGLQFLIQYYNGEERAKGNILERFSAQQFPDLHSELNLSSLELGDSALYFCASSVVHRRYTDTQYFGPGTRLTVL.

V is TRBV19 and J is TRBJ1-2; D not resolved. CDR1 and CDR2 from the germline V gene are LNHDA and SQIVND (reference sequence). The V gene lost 0 bases and the J gene lost 6 bases, with 5 bases spanning the gap. This CDR3 is built from 12 residues. The CDR3 is CASSIDLHGYTF. For the CDR3, the DNA is TGTGCCAGTAGTATAGATCTACATGGCTACACCTTC.

The gene calls are TRBV29-1 and TRBJ2-3; D gene unclear. There are 12 residues in the CDR3. V lost 3 bases to trimming and J lost 3 bases, with 7 bases between them. The germline CDR1 and CDR2 sequences are SQVTM and ANQGSEA. In DNA, the CDR3 is TGCAGCGTTGAGGGCATTACAGATACGCAGTATTTT. Translated, it gives CSVEGITDTQYF.

The chain has TRBV7-2 and TRBJ2-7; TRBD1 aligns across 8 bases. CDR1 is SGHTA, CDR2 FQGNSA, per germline. The V gene end was trimmed by 4 bases and the J gene end by 6 bases; junction bases not matched to a gene: 8. The CDR3 runs to 14 residues. For the CDR3, the DNA is TGTGCCAGCAGCTCGGGACAGGTGTTGGGCGAGCAGTACTTC. As protein: CASSSGQVLGEQYF.

The chain combines TRBV11-3 with TRBJ2-7; D tentatively reads TRBD1 or TRBD2 (6 bases each). Per germline, CDR1 SGHNT and CDR2 YENEEA. V was trimmed by 5 bases and J by 7 bases, leaving 21 bases between them. This CDR3 is 15 amino acids long. CDR3 amino acids: CASSKGGFGTEEQYF. Written as DNA, the CDR3 is TGTGCCAGCAGCAAGGGGGGATTCGGCACTGAGGAGCAGTACTTC.